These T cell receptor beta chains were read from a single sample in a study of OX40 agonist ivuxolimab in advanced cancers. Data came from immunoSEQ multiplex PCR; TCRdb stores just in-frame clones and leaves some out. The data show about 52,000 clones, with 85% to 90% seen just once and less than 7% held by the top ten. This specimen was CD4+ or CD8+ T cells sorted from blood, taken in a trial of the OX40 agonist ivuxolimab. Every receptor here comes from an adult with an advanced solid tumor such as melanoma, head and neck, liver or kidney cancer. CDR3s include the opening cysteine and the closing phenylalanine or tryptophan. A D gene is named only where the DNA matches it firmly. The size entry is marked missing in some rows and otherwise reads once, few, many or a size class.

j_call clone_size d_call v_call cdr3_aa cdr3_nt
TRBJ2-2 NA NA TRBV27 CASSLFGPANTGELFF TGTGCCAGCAGTTTATTCGGACCGGCGAACACCGGGGAGCTGTTTTTT
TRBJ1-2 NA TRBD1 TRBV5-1 CASSPTGQGNYYGYTF TGCGCCAGCAGCCCCACGGGACAGGGTAATTACTATGGCTACACCTTC
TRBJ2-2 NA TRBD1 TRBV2 CASSEALGTVTGELFF TGTGCCAGCAGTGAAGCGCTGGGGACAGTCACCGGGGAGCTGTTTTTT
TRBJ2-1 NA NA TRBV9 CASSVAWQGFHNEQFF TGTGCCAGCAGCGTGGCTTGGCAGGGGTTCCACAATGAGCAGTTCTTC
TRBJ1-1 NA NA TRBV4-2 CASSRRDKLMNTEAFF TGTGCCAGCAGCCGCCGGGACAAGCTCATGAACACTGAAGCTTTCTTT
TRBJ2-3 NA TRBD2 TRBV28 CASSLHSGGAGADTQYF TGTGCCAGCAGTTTACATAGCGGGGGGGCCGGTGCAGATACGCAGTATTTT
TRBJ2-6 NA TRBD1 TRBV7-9 CASSLVSQGAAGANVLTF TGTGCCAGCAGCTTAGTTTCTCAGGGGGCGGCAGGGGCCAACGTCCTGACTTTC
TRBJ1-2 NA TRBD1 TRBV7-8 CASSLGATGTYGYTF TGTGCCAGCAGCTTAGGGGCGACAGGGACCTATGGCTACACCTTC
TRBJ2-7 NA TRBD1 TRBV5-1 CASSSTVGGMVVEQYF TGCGCCAGCAGCTCAACTGTAGGGGGCATGGTGGTCGAGCAGTACTTC
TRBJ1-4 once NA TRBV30 CAFQRGSTNEKLFF TGTGCCTTCCAACGGGGTAGTACTAATGAAAAACTGTTTTTT
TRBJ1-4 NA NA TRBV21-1 CASSKRRARYEKLFF TGTGCCAGCAGCAAACGGCGGGCGCGGTATGAAAAACTGTTTTTT
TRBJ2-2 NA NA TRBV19 CASSVTGELFF TGTGCCAGTAGTGTGACCGGGGAGCTGTTTTTT
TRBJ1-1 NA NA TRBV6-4 CASSEERGTEAFF TGTGCCAGCAGTGAGGAGCGAGGCACTGAAGCTTTCTTT
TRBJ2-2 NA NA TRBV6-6 CASSREFTGELFF TGTGCCAGCAGTCGCGAATTCACCGGGGAGCTGTTTTTT
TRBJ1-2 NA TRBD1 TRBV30 CAWQKRATGDSNYGYTF TGTGCCTGGCAAAAACGGGCGACAGGGGACTCTAACTATGGCTACACCTTC
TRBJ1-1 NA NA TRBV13 CASSLRGGVTEAFF TGTGCCAGCAGCCTAAGGGGGGGAGTAACTGAAGCTTTCTTT
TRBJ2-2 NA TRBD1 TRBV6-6 CASSRTGVNTGELFF TGTGCCAGCAGTAGGACAGGGGTGAACACCGGGGAGCTGTTTTTT
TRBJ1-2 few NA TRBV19 CASNTKFGTYYGYTF TGTGCCAGTAACACGAAATTCGGGACTTACTATGGCTACACCTTC
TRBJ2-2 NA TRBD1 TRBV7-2 CASSIRQGANTGELFF TGTGCCAGCAGCATTCGACAGGGGGCGAACACCGGGGAGCTGTTTTTT
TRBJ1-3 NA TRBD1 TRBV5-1 CASSLEYHQGDSGNTIYF TGCGCCAGCAGCTTGGAATATCATCAGGGGGACTCTGGAAACACCATATATTTT
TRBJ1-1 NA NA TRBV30 CAWGGRGPEAFF TGTGCCTGGGGGGGGAGGGGCCCTGAAGCTTTCTTT
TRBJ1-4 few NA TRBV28 CASSNSQVLNEKLFF TGTGCCAGCAGTAACTCCCAGGTTCTTAATGAAAAACTGTTTTTT
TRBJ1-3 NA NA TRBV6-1 CASGSAGNTIYF TGTGCCAGCGGATCCGCTGGAAACACCATATATTTT
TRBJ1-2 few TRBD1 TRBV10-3 CAIRGGEYGYTF TGTGCCATCAGAGGGGGCGAATATGGCTACACCTTC
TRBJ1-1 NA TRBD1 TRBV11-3 CASSSDRVPNTEAFF TGTGCCAGCAGCTCAGACAGGGTACCGAACACTGAAGCTTTCTTT
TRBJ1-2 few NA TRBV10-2 CASSIQSRYGYTF TGCGCCAGCAGTATACAGAGTAGATATGGCTACACCTTC
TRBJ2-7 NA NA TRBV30 CALSTGYEQYF TGTGCCTTGTCAACCGGATACGAGCAGTACTTC
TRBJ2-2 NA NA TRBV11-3 CASSLAEGLNTGELFF TGTGCCAGCAGCTTAGCTGAGGGGCTGAACACCGGGGAGCTGTTTTTT
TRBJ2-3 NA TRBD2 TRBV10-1 CASSEHGGVTDTQYF TGCGCCAGCAGTGAGCACGGGGGGGTGACAGATACGCAGTATTTT
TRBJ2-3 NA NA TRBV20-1 CSARTRGTQYF TGCAGTGCTAGAACGCGTGGTACGCAGTATTTT
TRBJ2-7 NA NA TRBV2 CASRIMAFSSEQYF TGTGCCAGCAGGATCATGGCCTTTTCGTCCGAGCAGTACTTC
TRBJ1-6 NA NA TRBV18 CASSPGVGGNSPLHF TGTGCCAGCTCACCGGGCGTTGGGGGTAATTCACCCCTCCACTTT
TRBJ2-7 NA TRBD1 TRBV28 CASQGAAGHEQYF TGTGCCAGCCAGGGGGCTGCGGGTCACGAGCAGTACTTC
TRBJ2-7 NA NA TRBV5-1 CASSLVVLGLGHEQYF TGCGCCAGCAGCTTGGTAGTTCTGGGTCTCGGTCACGAGCAGTACTTC
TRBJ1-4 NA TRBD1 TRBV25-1 CASSHPPRSGQWVEKLFF TGTGCCAGCAGTCATCCTCCTCGTTCGGGACAGTGGGTTGAAAAACTGTTTTTT
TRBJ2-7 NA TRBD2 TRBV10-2 CASSEYGGGYEQYF TGCGCCAGCAGTGAGTACGGCGGGGGCTACGAGCAGTACTTC
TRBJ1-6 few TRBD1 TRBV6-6 CASSSRQGASPLHF TGTGCCAGCAGTTCTAGACAGGGGGCTTCACCCCTCCACTTT
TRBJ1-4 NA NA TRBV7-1 CASSSGGTNEKLFF TGTGCCAGCAGCTCAGGGGGCACTAATGAAAAACTGTTTTTT
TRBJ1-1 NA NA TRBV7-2 CASSHPQGWTEAFF TGTGCCAGCAGCCACCCGCAGGGTTGGACTGAAGCTTTCTTT
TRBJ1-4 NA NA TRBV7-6 CASSLVRGEKLFF TGTGCCAGCAGCTTAGTCCGGGGAGAAAAACTGTTTTTT
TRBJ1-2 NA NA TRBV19 CASSQGTVSLFYGYTF TGTGCCAGTAGTCAGGGGACGGTCTCACTCTTCTATGGCTACACCTTC
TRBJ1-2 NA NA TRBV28 CASSPGDGRYGYTF TGTGCCAGCAGTCCCGGGGATGGAAGATATGGCTACACCTTC
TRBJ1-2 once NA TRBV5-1 CASSEERTGGYTF TGCGCCAGCAGCGAGGAAAGGACGGGTGGCTACACCTTC
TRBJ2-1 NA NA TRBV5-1 CASSLAGRTTYNEQFF TGCGCCAGCAGCTTGGCTGGCAGGACAACCTACAATGAGCAGTTCTTC
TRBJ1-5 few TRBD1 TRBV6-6 CASSSRRTGLSQPQHF TGTGCCAGCAGCTCCCGACGGACAGGTCTGTCCCAGCCCCAGCATTTT
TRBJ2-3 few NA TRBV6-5 CASSYSKGSTDTQYF TGTGCCAGCAGTTACTCGAAGGGTAGCACAGATACGCAGTATTTT
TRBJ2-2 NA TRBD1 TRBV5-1 CASSFGQGHTGELFF TGCGCCAGCAGCTTCGGACAGGGACACACCGGGGAGCTGTTTTTT
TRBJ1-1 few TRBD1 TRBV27 CASSFDRGTEAFF TGTGCCAGCAGTTTCGACAGGGGCACTGAAGCTTTCTTT
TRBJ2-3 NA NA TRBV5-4 CASSLSAASTDTQYF TGTGCCAGCAGCTTATCCGCTGCTAGCACAGATACGCAGTATTTT
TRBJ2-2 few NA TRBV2 CASRAGAGNTGELFF TGTGCCAGCAGGGCCGGGGCAGGAAACACCGGGGAGCTGTTTTTT
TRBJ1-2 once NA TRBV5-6 CASSLQGYGYTF TGTGCCAGCAGCCTGCAAGGTTATGGCTACACCTTC
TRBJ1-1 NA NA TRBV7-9 CASSQYGFSEAFF TGTGCCAGCAGCCAGTACGGTTTTAGTGAAGCTTTCTTT
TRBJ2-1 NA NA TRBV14 CASSQIDRRTQFF TGTGCCAGCAGCCAAATCGACAGGCGTACGCAGTTCTTC